The TCR beta chain described here comes from a study of regulatory T cells in long-lasting Graves disease. Sample time point: newly diagnosed GD, antithyroid drugs for less than 3 months. There was RNA extracted from PBMCs, and the TCR library was made from it. On this clonotype: What it recognizes is unknown.

Regarding the study as a whole: With persistent disease, TRBV28, TRBJ1-2 and TRBJ2-5 were the favored segments.

Arm-PCR of CDR3 regions and iRepertoire HTBI primers were used to build TCR beta libraries. TCRdb analysed the multiplex PCR reads with MiXCR anew, one entry per CDR3 protein. The sample lists a few hundred thousand distinct CDR3 sequences; approximately 18% were seen once. CDR3 length equals 17 residues. In germline, CDR1 is MNHEY, CDR2 SMNVEV (reference sequence). The ends lost 2 bases at V and 2 bases at J; junction bases unmatched: 5. These same records also appear under a second study, on T cells in Graves' hyperthyroidism and ophthalmopathy. That study reports: Blood also contained most expanded thyroid clonotypes above 0.001.

The sequence derives from a woman younger than 45 with Graves disease. The chain is built from TRBV27 and TRBJ2-1; 11 positions match TRBD2. The sequences come from peripheral blood mononuclear cells (PBMCs), collected at new diagnosis, from a patient treated with antithyroid drugs. As DNA, the CDR3 is TGTGCCAGCAGTTTAAATAGCGGGAGGGACCCCTACAATGAGCAGTTCTTC. Amino acid sequence: CASSLNSGRDPYNEQFF.